This TCR beta chain was retrieved from a study of blood T cell repertoires in COVID-19. The sample holds one count of this clone. The CDR3 consists of 14 residues. V was shortened by 7 bases and J by 0 bases, with 10 bases between the two germline ends. Germline V gene lookup returns CDR1 LNHDA and CDR2 SQIVND (reference sequence). Authors' analysis steps: Reference gene primer amplification yielded estimated nucleated cell counts. Clones were read by immunoSEQ multiplex PCR, and TCRdb kept only the in-frame ones, dropping some. The D gene and trimming were derived from the DNA, and the V and J assignments and clone size from that table. The sample lists about 28,000 clones, approximately 88% occurring once.

The sequenced sample was peripheral blood. The receptor comes from a man aged 55 to 69 with COVID-19, enrolled during active disease. The V call is TRBV19, the J call TRBJ1-3; D ambiguous. In DNA form, the CDR3 reads TGTGCCAGTACCGACGGGAGCTCTGGAAACACCATATATTTT. Amino acid sequence: CASTDGSSGNTIYF. Full variable domain (outside the CDR3, taken from reference TRBV19 and TRBJ1-3): DGGITQSPKYLFRKEGQNVTLSCEQNLNHDAMYWYRQDPGQGLRLIYYSQIVNDFQKGDIAEGYSVSREKKESFPLTVTSAQKNPTAFYLCASTDGSSGNTIYFGEGSWLTVV.